A selection of T cell receptor beta chains follows, all from one sample in a study of blood T cell repertoires in COVID-19. The data were produced by immunoSEQ multiplex PCR, yet TCRdb's version contains in-frame clones alone and is incomplete. This sample carries a few hundred thousand clones, approximately 85% of them seen once, and the ten largest clones take 9.4%. Specimen: peripheral blood. The receptors were gathered from a man between 18 and 29 years old with active or convalescent COVID-19. Each CDR3 is given with its conserved first and last residue. A D gene is named only where the DNA matches it firmly. Expanded clones are given a class, and other clones once, few, many or no size at all.

cdr3_aa	cdr3_nt	clone_size	v_call	d_call	j_call
CATSDQKTSGVGDTQYF	TGTGCCACCAGTGATCAAAAGACTAGCGGGGTTGGAGATACGCAGTATTTT	-	TRBV24-1	TRBD2	TRBJ2-3
CASSEGVGGYYEQYF	TGTGCCAGCAGTGAAGGTGTAGGGGGTTACTACGAGCAGTACTTC	few	TRBV6-1	-	TRBJ2-7
CASSPQGQLNTEAFF	TGTGCCAGCAGCCCACAGGGACAGTTGAACACTGAAGCTTTCTTT	-	TRBV6-6	TRBD1	TRBJ1-1
CASSLGQGLSNTGELFF	TGCGCCAGCAGCTTGGGACAGGGGCTCTCGAACACCGGGGAGCTGTTTTTT	-	TRBV5-1	TRBD1	TRBJ2-2
CASSFGGTGYEQYF	TGTGCCAGCAGCTTCGGAGGGACGGGCTACGAGCAGTACTTC	-	TRBV5-4	-	TRBJ2-7
CASRPSTGRKGYTF	TGTGCCAGCAGGCCCTCGACAGGGAGGAAGGGCTACACCTTC	once	TRBV6-5	TRBD1	TRBJ1-2
CAISESTTNYGYTF	TGTGCCATCAGTGAGTCTACTACTAACTATGGCTACACCTTC	-	TRBV10-3	-	TRBJ1-2
CASSVLDRGTSPLHF	TGTGCCAGCAGCGTGCTAGACAGGGGAACTTCACCCCTCCACTTT	-	TRBV9	TRBD1	TRBJ1-6
CASSSSGGGAWEKLFF	TGTGCCAGCAGTTCGTCCGGCGGGGGCGCATGGGAAAAACTGTTTTTT	-	TRBV27	-	TRBJ1-4
CSASTGLAPETQYF	TGCAGTGCTAGTACGGGACTAGCTCCAGAGACCCAGTACTTC	-	TRBV20-1	TRBD2	TRBJ2-5
CSVAAGSGNQPQHF	TGCAGCGTTGCCGCAGGGTCAGGGAATCAGCCCCAGCATTTT	-	TRBV29-1	-	TRBJ1-5
CASSTVDSANYGYTF	TGTGCCAGCAGCACAGTTGACAGTGCTAACTATGGCTACACCTTC	-	TRBV9	-	TRBJ1-2
CSVQRTGNEQFF	TGCAGCGTTCAACGGACAGGCAATGAGCAGTTCTTC	-	TRBV29-1	TRBD1	TRBJ2-1
CASSQVLWTLKNIQYF	TGCGCCAGCAGCCAAGTATTATGGACACTCAAAAACATTCAGTACTTC	-	TRBV4-1	-	TRBJ2-4
CASSIARQALTEAFF	TGTGCCAGTAGTATAGCACGACAGGCCCTCACTGAAGCTTTCTTT	-	TRBV19	-	TRBJ1-1
CASSSTGSGYTF	TGTGCCAGCAGTAGTACAGGGTCTGGCTACACCTTC	-	TRBV12-3/TRBV12-4	-	TRBJ1-2
CASSLGQGVIEQFF	TGTGCCAGCAGCTTAGGCCAGGGGGTGATTGAGCAGTTCTTC	-	TRBV7-8	TRBD1	TRBJ2-1
CARGLAGGSDTQYF	TGTGCCAGGGGACTAGCGGGGGGCTCAGATACGCAGTATTTT	-	TRBV6-5	TRBD2	TRBJ2-3
CASSGQQEYYGYTF	TGTGCCAGCAGCGGACAACAGGAGTACTATGGCTACACCTTC	-	TRBV9	-	TRBJ1-2
CASSFRPTGPDNEQFF	TGCGCCAGCAGCTTCCGCCCGACAGGTCCGGACAATGAGCAGTTCTTC	-	TRBV5-1	-	TRBJ2-1
CASSLVGGHAETQYF	TGCGCCAGCAGCTTGGTGGGCGGGCACGCGGAGACCCAGTACTTC	-	TRBV5-1	-	TRBJ2-5
CASSELGSLNYGYTF	TGTGCCAGCAGTGAATTGGGTAGCCTAAACTATGGCTACACCTTC	-	TRBV6-1	-	TRBJ1-2
CASSLSQGQIYGYTF	TGCGCCAGCAGCTTATCGCAGGGGCAGATCTATGGCTACACCTTC	once	TRBV5-1	-	TRBJ1-2
CASSVAGGPGDTQYF	TGTGCCAGCAGCGTAGCGGGGGGGCCGGGAGATACGCAGTATTTT	-	TRBV9	TRBD2	TRBJ2-3
CATASGTAYFEQYF	TGTGCCACCGCGTCCGGGACAGCATATTTCGAGCAGTACTTC	-	TRBV6-5	TRBD1	TRBJ2-7
CASSAGGGGQETQYF	TGTGCCAGCAGTGCAGGCGGGGGCGGCCAAGAGACCCAGTACTTC	-	TRBV9	-	TRBJ2-5
CASSDLGGNNEQFF	TGTGCCAGCAGTGACTTGGGGGGAAACAATGAGCAGTTCTTC	few	TRBV6-4	-	TRBJ2-1
CASSTEAQGPYYGYTF	TGTGCCAGCAGCACAGAGGCCCAGGGGCCTTACTATGGCTACACCTTC	-	TRBV9	-	TRBJ1-2
CASTEARPGTGELFF	TGTGCCAGTACGGAGGCCCGTCCGGGGACCGGGGAGCTGTTTTTT	once	TRBV10-3	-	TRBJ2-2
CASSPVEAGGRSAGELFF	TGTGCCAGCAGCCCCGTCGAGGCGGGGGGCCGGTCGGCCGGGGAGCTGTTTTTT	-	TRBV7-3	TRBD2	TRBJ2-2
CASSKRTGAEAFF	TGTGCCAGCAGCAAGAGAACGGGGGCTGAAGCTTTCTTT	-	TRBV7-9	-	TRBJ1-1
CASSSGHISNQPQHF	TGTGCCAGCAGCTCCGGACACATTAGCAATCAGCCCCAGCATTTT	-	TRBV7-8	-	TRBJ1-5
CASSQVSGGLTYEQYF	TGTGCCAGCAGCCAAGTCTCGGGGGGTTTGACCTACGAGCAGTACTTC	-	TRBV14	TRBD2	TRBJ2-7
CASSLRDRGQSPLHF	TGTGCCAGCAGCTTAAGGGACAGGGGGCAATCACCCCTCCACTTT	-	TRBV7-2	TRBD1	TRBJ1-6
CASSDLGQNVNEKLFF	TGTGCCAGCAGTGACCTAGGACAGAATGTAAATGAAAAACTGTTTTTT	-	TRBV2	-	TRBJ1-4
CASSLRQANSPLHF	TGTGCCAGCAGCTTGAGACAGGCTAATTCGCCCCTCCACTTT	few	TRBV5-4	-	TRBJ1-6
CASSQAGRDTQYF	TGCGCCAGCAGCCAAGCAGGTAGAGATACGCAGTATTTT	-	TRBV4-1	-	TRBJ2-3
CAISESASRNTGELFF	TGTGCCATCAGTGAAAGCGCCAGCAGGAACACCGGGGAGCTGTTTTTT	-	TRBV10-3	-	TRBJ2-2
CASSLGRGSNQPQHF	TGTGCCAGCAGCTTAGGTAGGGGAAGCAATCAGCCCCAGCATTTT	-	TRBV7-2	-	TRBJ1-5
CAISETEGLRYGNTIYF	TGTGCCATCAGTGAGACCGAGGGTCTCAGGTATGGAAACACCATATATTTT	-	TRBV10-3	-	TRBJ1-3
CASSDTKTGADTQYF	TGTGCCAGCAGTGACACAAAAACAGGGGCGGATACGCAGTATTTT	-	TRBV6-4	TRBD1	TRBJ2-3
CASPDSPLHF	TGTGCCTCTCCGGATTCACCCCTCCACTTT	-	TRBV5-4	-	TRBJ1-6
CASSPGPPYQPQHF	TGTGCCAGCAGCCCAGGGCCTCCCTATCAGCCCCAGCATTTT	-	TRBV3-1/TRBV3-2	-	TRBJ1-5
CASSYGTGSFGYTF	TGTGCCAGCAGCTACGGGACAGGGAGTTTTGGCTACACCTTC	-	TRBV5-6	TRBD1	TRBJ1-2
CASSSGQGAHDQHF	TGTGCCAGCAGCTCAGGACAGGGAGCCCACGACCAGCATTTT	-	TRBV13	TRBD1	TRBJ1-5
CASSSPGKGRGTEAFF	TGTGCCAGCAGCTCACCCGGAAAGGGCCGGGGGACTGAAGCTTTCTTT	-	TRBV7-9	-	TRBJ1-1
CASSESGGARQPQHF	TGCGCCAGCAGTGAGTCGGGGGGGGCGCGTCAGCCCCAGCATTTT	once	TRBV10-2	-	TRBJ1-5
CASRGTGGEKLFF	TGTGCCAGCAGGGGGACAGGGGGTGAAAAACTGTTTTTT	-	TRBV2	TRBD1	TRBJ1-4
CASTNLESSYNSPLHF	TGTGCCAGTACCAACCTCGAGAGCTCCTATAATTCACCCCTCCACTTT	once	TRBV19	-	TRBJ1-6
CASSPDSGGEQFF	TGTGCCAGCAGCCCCGATTCAGGGGGTGAGCAGTTCTTC	-	TRBV3-1/TRBV3-2	TRBD1	TRBJ2-1
CASSLSGTENYGYTF	TGTGCCAGCAGCTTGTCCGGGACAGAGAACTATGGCTACACCTTC	few	TRBV5-5	TRBD1	TRBJ1-2
CASSQEVSGRNEQFF	TGTGCCAGCAGCCAAGAAGTTTCAGGGCGCAATGAGCAGTTCTTC	-	TRBV3-1/TRBV3-2	-	TRBJ2-1
CASSASGRAELATQYF	TGCGCCAGCAGCGCCTCCGGGAGGGCGGAGCTAGCTACGCAGTATTTT	-	TRBV5-1	TRBD2	TRBJ2-3